These 8 T cell receptor beta chains were sequenced from one sample in a study of T cells in localized non-small cell lung cancer. The data were produced by immunoSEQ multiplex PCR, yet TCRdb's version contains in-frame clones alone and is incomplete. In the table there are about 26,000 clones, approximately 84% of which are singletons. The input for sequencing was peripheral blood, taken before any cancer treatment. The source of these receptors is a man between 40 and 70 years old with stage III squamous cell lung carcinoma.

The table lists this clone with a count of one. The chain employs TRBV7-2 and TRBJ2-2, with D uncertain. Trimming took 0 bases from V and 6 from J, leaving 11 bases between them. This CDR3 is 15 amino acids long. The germline CDR1 and CDR2 sequences are SGHTA and FQGNSA. The CDR3 nucleotides read TGTGCCAGCAGCTTAGCTAAGGATTTCCCCGGGGAGCTGTTTTTT. Protein product: CASSLAKDFPGELFF.

The gene calls are TRBV14 and TRBJ2-3; 8 nucleotides match TRBD2. Trimming removed 1 base from V and 6 bases from J; junction bases left unmatched: 12. Looked up from germline, CDR1 is SGHDN and CDR2 is FVKESK. This CDR3 region has 17 residues. The CDR3: CASSQARGSGTGDTQYF. DNA of the CDR3: TGTGCCAGCAGCCAAGCCCGGGGTAGCGGGACTGGTGATACGCAGTATTTT.

The chain has TRBV2 and TRBJ2-6, with D possibly being TRBD1 or TRBD2 (5 bases each). CDR1 is SNHLY, CDR2 FYNNEI, per germline. This CDR3 contains 15 residues. V dropped 7 bases and J dropped 0 bases, with 10 bases sitting between them. The CDR3 is CASTGRISGANVLTF. In DNA, the CDR3 is TGTGCCAGCACGGGACGGATCTCTGGGGCCAACGTCCTGACTTTC.

CDR3 sequence reads: CASSGGVNTEAFF. CDR3 sequence (DNA): TGCGCCAGCAGCGGGGGGGTGAACACTGAAGCTTTCTTT. V and J are TRBV5-1 and TRBJ1-1; possibly TRBD1 for D (5 bases). Trimming stripped 4 bases from V and 0 bases from J, with 7 bases between. The V gene's germline CDR1 is SGHRS and CDR2 YFSETQ. This CDR3 has 13 amino acids.

The chain employs TRBV5-5 and TRBJ2-3; 13 bases are a match to TRBD2. V lost 4 bases to trimming and J lost 7 bases; unmatched junction nucleotides: 6. Germline lookup yields CDR1 SGHKS and CDR2 YYEKEE (reference sequence). This CDR3 comprises 15 residues. The CDR3 coding sequence is TGTGCCAGCAGCCTGGACGGGACTAGCGGGAATACGCAGTATTTT. Translated: CASSLDGTSGNTQYF.

V and J are TRBV7-9 and TRBJ2-3; TRBD2 agrees at 8 bases. The CDR3 runs 14 residues. From germline, CDR1 is SEHNR and CDR2 FQNEAQ (reference sequence). With V trimmed by 5 bases and J by 5 bases, 6 bases remained unmatched. This CDR3 is CASSLRAGGDTQYF. In DNA form, the CDR3 reads TGTGCCAGCAGCCTAAGGGCGGGGGGAGATACGCAGTATTTT.

The rearrangement uses TRBV30 and TRBJ1-1; TRBD1 is a possible D gene (5 bases). The CDR3 spans 14 residues. From germline, CDR1 is GTSNPN and CDR2 SVGIG (reference sequence). The germline V and J ends were trimmed by 5 bases and 2 bases, with 15 bases remaining between them. This CDR3 is CAWVPSWGNTEAFF. CDR3 in DNA: TGTGCCTGGGTTCCGTCGTGGGGCAACACTGAAGCTTTCTTT.

The chain carries TRBV7-3 and TRBJ1-1, with D hard to call. The germline V and J ends were trimmed by 2 bases and 7 bases, with 11 bases remaining between them. This CDR3 is 13 amino acids long. Germline CDR1 reads SGHTA; CDR2 reads FQGTGA. CDR3 DNA: TGTGCCAGCAGCTTAGGGCTGGGAGTTGAAGCTTTCTTT. Translated, it gives CASSLGLGVEAFF.